This T cell receptor beta chain appears in the sequencing data of a study of OX40 agonist ivuxolimab in advanced cancers. On the study more broadly: The dose-escalation group included hepatocellular carcinoma, melanoma, renal cell carcinoma and head and neck cancer. The study's findings and limits: More expanded clones were seen, on average, in CD8+ T cells than in CD4+.

Turning to this clone: Its antigen is currently unknown.

Clones were read by immunoSEQ multiplex PCR, and TCRdb kept only the in-frame ones, dropping some. The sample lists 75,000 to 80,000 clones; roughly 87% were seen once. People who had autoimmune disease history or systemic immunosuppression were excluded. This CDR3 has 14 residues. With 3 bases clipped from V and 1 base from J, the junction kept 1 base outside the gene matches. The germline V gene encodes CDR1 MNHNS and CDR2 SASEGT. The material sequenced was CD4+ or CD8+ T cells sorted from blood, taken in a trial of the OX40 agonist ivuxolimab. The sequence derives from an adult with an advanced solid tumor such as melanoma, head and neck, liver or kidney cancer. The V gene is TRBV6-1, the J gene TRBJ2-3; 7 nucleotides match TRBD1. The CDR3 reads CASSDTGGTDTQYF. CDR3 nucleotide sequence: TGTGCCAGCAGTGATACAGGGGGCACAGATACGCAGTATTTT.